The rows below give T cell receptor beta chains drawn from one sample of a study of T-cell memory formation after mild COVID-19. TCRdb redid the calling of the 5' RACE reads with MiXCR, one entry per CDR3 protein. The data contain about half a million distinct CDR3 sequences, about 18% of them seen just once; the ten biggest clones take up 10% to 15%. Sample: PBMCs or a T cell subset sorted from them (not recorded which). These receptors all stem from an adult woman who had mild COVID-19 (a few samples of this study predate the infection). Cell type and time point are not known. The CDR3 runs from the conserved cysteine through the conserved F or W. Each record gives: J gene, V gene, clone size, D gene, CDR3 protein, CDR3 DNA. The D gene is left open where the match is weak. Clone size is not always given. Where it is, it says once, few, many or a class for expanded clones.

>TRBJ2-1|TRBV20-1|.|.
CSARRVGGGYNEQFF
TGCAGTGCTAGGAGGGTAGGAGGCGGCTACAATGAGCAGTTCTTC
>TRBJ2-3|TRBV3-1|.|.
CASSQDRGGMPYF
TGTGCCAGCAGCCAAGATCGTGGGGGGATGCCGTATTTT
>TRBJ1-5|TRBV7-7|.|.
CATEGDSNQPQHF
TGTGCCACCGAAGGGGACAGCAATCAGCCCCAGCATTTT
>TRBJ2-7|TRBV4-1|.|TRBD1
CASSPLGDRAYYEQYF
TGCGCCAGCAGCCCGTTAGGGGACAGGGCTTACTACGAGCAGTACTTC
>TRBJ2-7|TRBV7-2|.|.
CASSLGYMTGAYEQYF
TGTGCCAGCAGCCTCGGCTACATGACTGGGGCCTACGAGCAGTACTTC
>TRBJ2-1|TRBV12-3/TRBV12-4|.|.
CASSSPPLAVNEQFF
TGTGCCAGCAGTTCCCCCCCCTTGGCCGTCAATGAGCAGTTCTTC
>TRBJ2-2|TRBV6-5|.|.
CASLSPGNTGELFF
TGTGCCAGCCTAAGCCCAGGAAACACCGGGGAGCTGTTTTTT
>TRBJ1-2|TRBV6-1|.|.
CASSEDRAHGYTF
TGTGCCAGCAGTGAAGACAGGGCCCATGGCTACACCTTC
>TRBJ2-7|TRBV28|many|.
CASSEGINEQYF
TGTGCCAGCAGCGAGGGGATCAACGAGCAGTACTTC
>TRBJ2-3|TRBV29-1|few|TRBD1
CSADRGRQKDTQYF
TGCAGCGCTGACAGGGGGCGGCAGAAAGATACGCAGTATTTT
>TRBJ2-3|TRBV7-9|many|.
CASSSVAGTDTQYF
TGTGCCAGCAGCTCGGTAGCGGGCACAGATACGCAGTATTTT
>TRBJ2-2|TRBV10-3|few|.
CAISDHPRETNTGELFF
TGTGCCATCAGTGATCACCCCAGGGAAACGAACACCGGGGAGCTGTTTTTT
>TRBJ1-2|TRBV12-3/TRBV12-4|few|TRBD1
CASREQGRGSGYTF
TGTGCCAGCAGAGAACAGGGGCGGGGGTCTGGCTACACCTTC
>TRBJ1-2|TRBV11-1|few|.
CASSIGPDYGYTF
TGTGCCAGCAGCATCGGGCCTGACTATGGCTACACCTTC
>TRBJ2-7|TRBV5-1|few|TRBD2
CASSLAGSGAHEQYF
TGCGCCAGCAGCTTGGCCGGGAGCGGGGCCCACGAGCAGTACTTC
>TRBJ2-7|TRBV4-1|.|.
CASSPHGSDEQYF
TGCGCCAGCAGCCCCCACGGGTCCGACGAGCAGTACTTC
>TRBJ2-3|TRBV9|.|.
CASSFRDKWPMQYF
TGTGCCAGCAGCTTCCGGGACAAGTGGCCCATGCAGTATTTT
>TRBJ2-6|TRBV9|.|TRBD2
CASSVKREVHSGANVLTF
TGTGCCAGCAGCGTGAAGCGGGAGGTCCACTCTGGGGCCAACGTCCTGACTTTC
>TRBJ2-7|TRBV5-1|few|TRBD2
CASSVTSGSYEQYF
TGCGCCAGCAGCGTCACTAGCGGGAGTTACGAGCAGTACTTC
>TRBJ2-1|TRBV7-2|.|.
CASSSSANEQFF
TGTGCCAGCAGCTCCTCTGCCAATGAGCAGTTCTTC
>TRBJ2-1|TRBV4-3|many|.
CASSPAAGASYNEQFF
TGCGCCAGCAGCCCCGCCGCAGGCGCTTCGTACAATGAGCAGTTCTTC
>TRBJ2-1|TRBV10-3|.|.
CAISEREPYNEQFF
TGTGCCATCAGTGAGCGGGAGCCCTACAATGAGCAGTTCTTC
>TRBJ2-1|TRBV9|.|.
CASSASPLLPYNEQFF
TGTGCCAGCAGCGCCTCCCCTTTATTGCCATACAATGAGCAGTTCTTC
>TRBJ2-1|TRBV30|few|.
CAWKRGSYNEQFF
TGTGCCTGGAAGAGGGGGTCCTACAATGAGCAGTTCTTC
>TRBJ2-1|TRBV29-1|few|TRBD2
CSVELAGGILEQFF
TGCAGCGTTGAATTGGCGGGGGGGATTCTTGAGCAGTTCTTC
>TRBJ2-4|TRBV6-5|.|.
CASSYSWGGDIQYF
TGTGCCAGCAGTTACTCTTGGGGCGGGGACATTCAGTACTTC
>TRBJ2-1|TRBV7-2|many|.
CASSSRVYNEQFF
TGTGCCAGCAGCTCCCGGGTCTACAATGAGCAGTTCTTC
>TRBJ2-1|TRBV5-1|.|TRBD2
CASSLEGRDEQFF
TGCGCCAGCAGCTTGGAGGGGAGGGATGAGCAGTTCTTC
>TRBJ2-2|TRBV5-1|.|.
CASSKDTSNTGELFF
TGCGCCAGCAGCAAGGACACCTCGAACACCGGGGAGCTGTTTTTT
>TRBJ2-1|TRBV20-1|.|.
CSARELGGNHNEQFF
TGCAGTGCTAGAGAATTAGGGGGGAACCACAATGAGCAGTTCTTC
>TRBJ2-7|TRBV4-2|.|.
CASSPQGLAYEQYF
TGTGCCAGCAGCCCTCAGGGTTTAGCCTACGAGCAGTACTTC
>TRBJ2-5|TRBV7-3|few|TRBD1
CASSRDRGNQETQYF
TGTGCCAGCAGCAGGGACAGGGGGAACCAAGAGACCCAGTACTTC
>TRBJ2-7|TRBV7-2|few|.
CASSPGPGRHEQYF
TGTGCCAGCAGCCCCGGGCCCGGACGTCACGAGCAGTACTTC
>TRBJ2-7|TRBV11-1|.|.
CASSVSSGAGYEQYF
TGTGCCAGCAGCGTATCTAGTGGGGCGGGCTACGAGCAGTACTTC
>TRBJ1-4|TRBV12-3/TRBV12-4|.|TRBD1
CASSPKTGNNEKLFF
TGTGCCAGCAGTCCAAAGACAGGGAACAATGAAAAACTGTTTTTT
>TRBJ1-5|TRBV11-2|few|.
CASSWTAVGQPQHF
TGTGCCAGCAGCTGGACGGCCGTGGGTCAGCCCCAGCATTTT
>TRBJ2-7|TRBV9|.|.
CASSVASGDPYEQYF
TGTGCCAGCAGCGTAGCTTCGGGGGACCCCTACGAGCAGTACTTC
>TRBJ2-5|TRBV18|.|TRBD2
CASSPPGTSSIEETQYF
TGTGCCAGCTCACCACCGGGGACTAGCAGCATCGAAGAGACCCAGTACTTC
>TRBJ2-3|TRBV5-6|.|.
CASSLMADKQYF
TGTGCCAGCAGCTTGATGGCAGATAAGCAGTATTTT